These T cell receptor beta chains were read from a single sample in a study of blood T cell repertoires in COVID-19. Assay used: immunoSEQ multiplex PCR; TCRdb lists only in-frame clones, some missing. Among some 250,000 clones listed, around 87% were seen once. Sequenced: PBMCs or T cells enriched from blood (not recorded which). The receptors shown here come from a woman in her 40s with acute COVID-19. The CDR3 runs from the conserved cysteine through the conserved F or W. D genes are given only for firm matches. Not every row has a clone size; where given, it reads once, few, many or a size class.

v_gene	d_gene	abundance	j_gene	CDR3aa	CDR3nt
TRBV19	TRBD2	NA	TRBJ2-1	CASSDQREEINEQFF	TGTGCCAGTAGTGACCAGCGGGAGGAGATCAATGAGCAGTTCTTC
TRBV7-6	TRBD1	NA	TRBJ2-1	CASSSRDREQFF	TGTGCCAGCAGCTCCCGGGACAGGGAGCAGTTCTTC
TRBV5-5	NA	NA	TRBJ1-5	CASSLTRGGDQPQHF	TGTGCCAGCAGCTTGACCCGCGGGGGAGATCAGCCCCAGCATTTT
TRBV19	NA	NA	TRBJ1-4	CASSITRNEKLFF	TGTGCCAGTAGTATAACTCGTAATGAAAAACTGTTTTTT
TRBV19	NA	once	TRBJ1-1	CASSPSGMSPAFF	TGTGCCAGTAGTCCCTCAGGGATGAGTCCAGCTTTCTTT
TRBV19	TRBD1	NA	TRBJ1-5	CASTVGGGQGGQPQHF	TGTGCCAGTACCGTCGGAGGGGGACAGGGTGGCCAGCCCCAGCATTTT
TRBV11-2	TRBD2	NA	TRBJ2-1	CASSETSGPAIF	TGTGCCAGCAGCGAGACTAGCGGGCCAGCAATCTTC
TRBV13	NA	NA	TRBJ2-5	CASSFSSGSQETQYF	TGTGCCAGCAGCTTTTCAAGCGGTAGCCAAGAGACCCAGTACTTC
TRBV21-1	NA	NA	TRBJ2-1	CAGSKGSLAGGPNNEQFF	TGTGCCGGCAGCAAAGGGTCCCTAGCGGGAGGGCCGAACAATGAGCAGTTCTTC
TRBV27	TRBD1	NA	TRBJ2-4	CASSPAPTGKVDIQYF	TGTGCCAGCAGCCCAGCTCCGACAGGGAAAGTAGACATTCAGTACTTC
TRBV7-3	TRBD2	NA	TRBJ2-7	CASSPSGTLSYEQYF	TGTGCCAGCAGTCCTAGCGGGACCCTGTCCTACGAGCAGTACTTC
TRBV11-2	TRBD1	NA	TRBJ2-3	CASSPDRGVNTQYF	TGTGCCAGCAGCCCGGACAGGGGAGTGAATACGCAGTATTTT
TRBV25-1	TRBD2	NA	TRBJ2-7	CASSETSDMDTYEQYF	TGTGCCAGCAGTGAAACTAGCGATATGGATACCTACGAGCAGTACTTC
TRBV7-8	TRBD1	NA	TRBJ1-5	CASSGQGWEQPQHF	TGTGCCAGCAGCGGACAGGGGTGGGAACAGCCCCAGCATTTT
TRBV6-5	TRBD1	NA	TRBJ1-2	CASREGALDGYTF	TGTGCCAGCAGGGAGGGGGCCCTAGATGGCTACACCTTC
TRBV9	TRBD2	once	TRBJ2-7	CASSVDGGRAIYEQYF	TGTGCCAGCAGCGTAGATGGCGGGAGGGCCATCTACGAGCAGTACTTC